Given below is one T cell receptor beta chain in context. This sample is drawn from a study of regulatory T cells in long-lasting Graves disease. Across the whole study: More than 5 years of antithyroid drugs with positive TSH receptor antibodies defined persistent Graves' disease.

Building the TCR beta libraries relied on iRepertoire HTBI primers, and CDR3 regions underwent Arm-PCR. TCRdb redid the calling of the multiplex PCR reads with MiXCR, one entry per CDR3 protein. In the table there are about 400,000 distinct CDR3 sequences, around 21% of which are singletons. Time point here: persistent/refractory GD, antithyroid drugs over 5 years with positive TRAb. From RNA extracted from PBMCs, the TCR library was made. This specimen consisted of peripheral blood mononuclear cells (PBMCs), obtained when the disease was refractory, from a patient treated with antithyroid drugs. The sequence was obtained from a female donor with Graves disease.

The CDR3 protein is CASRGLGGDTEAFF. DNA of the CDR3: TGCGCCAGCAGGGGGTTGGGGGGGGACACTGAAGCTTTCTTT. The chain is built from TRBV5-1 and TRBJ1-1; a possible D gene is TRBD1 (5 bases). The V end was cut by 5 bases, the J end by 3 bases, with 14 bases between. Germline V gene sequence: CDR1 SGHRS, CDR2 YFSETQ. The CDR3 runs 14 residues.